The 6 T cell receptor beta chains listed next were all sequenced from one sample in a study of blood T cell repertoires in COVID-19. Profiled with immunoSEQ multiplex PCR; TCRdb holds only in-frame clones, not every one. The sample comprises about 95,000 clones, about 90% of which are singletons, and about a sixth rests with the top ten. Sequencing input: peripheral blood. The receptor set was obtained from a human donor in a cohort sampled during active COVID-19.

This chain connects TRBV5-6 to TRBJ2-2; 9 nucleotides agree with TRBD1. Germline V CDR1 and CDR2: SGHDT, YYEEEE. The CDR3 is 16 amino acids. V dropped 4 bases and J dropped 7; count of bases not matched to a gene: 11. The CDR3 nucleotides read TGTGCCAGCAGCGCCGTGGGACAGGGCTTTGGCGGGGAGCTGTTTTTT. Translating it yields CASSAVGQGFGGELFF.

The gene calls are TRBV25-1 and TRBJ1-4; tentative D call: TRBD1 (5 bases). Germline V gene data show CDR1 as MGHDK and CDR2 as SYGVNS. There are 15 residues in the CDR3. Trimming shortened V by 5 bases and J by 8 bases, and 18 bases separated the two germline ends. In DNA form, the CDR3 reads TGTGCCAGCAGTACACCGGGGGGGGTTAACGAAAAACTGTTTTTT. Its translation is CASSTPGGVNEKLFF.

The V and J genes are TRBV9 and TRBJ1-2, with 7 bases matching TRBD1. The V and J ends lost 4 bases and 8 bases, in that order; junction bases with no gene match: 14. The CDR3 is made up of 15 amino acids. Germline values: CDR1 SGDLS, CDR2 YYNGEE. CDR3 residues: CASSPSGQVSSGYTF. The DNA for the CDR3 is TGTGCCAGCAGCCCCTCCGGACAGGTCTCTTCGGGCTACACCTTC.

The rearrangement uses TRBV15 and TRBJ1-1; possibly TRBD1 for D (5 bases). CDR1 is LNHNV and CDR2 is YYDKDF in the germline V gene (reference sequence). Trimming removed 1 base from V and 1 base from J, with 16 bases in between. The CDR3 length is 17 residues. This chain's CDR3 is CATSRGSMTARNTEAFF. CDR3 bases: TGTGCCACCAGCAGAGGATCTATGACAGCGCGGAACACTGAAGCTTTCTTT.

The gene calls are TRBV6-5 and TRBJ1-2, with D maybe TRBD1 (5 bases). Looked up from germline, CDR1 is MNHEY and CDR2 is SVGAGI. Trimming pared 5 bases from V and 9 bases from J, leaving 10 bases between. The CDR3 length is 11 residues. The CDR3 DNA reads TGTGCCAGCAGTAGCAGGGCTAGCTACACCTTC. Translation: CASSSRASYTF.

The chain links TRBV27 to TRBJ2-5; TRBD2 agrees at 11 bases. Germline values: CDR1 MNHEY, CDR2 SMNVEV (reference sequence). This CDR3 contains 17 residues. V shed 1 base and J 5 bases; nucleotides not matched to a gene: 9. The CDR3 DNA is TGTGCCAGCAGTTTATTCGCTAGCGGGGGGCCCGGGGAGACCCAGTACTTC. Encoded protein: CASSLFASGGPGETQYF.